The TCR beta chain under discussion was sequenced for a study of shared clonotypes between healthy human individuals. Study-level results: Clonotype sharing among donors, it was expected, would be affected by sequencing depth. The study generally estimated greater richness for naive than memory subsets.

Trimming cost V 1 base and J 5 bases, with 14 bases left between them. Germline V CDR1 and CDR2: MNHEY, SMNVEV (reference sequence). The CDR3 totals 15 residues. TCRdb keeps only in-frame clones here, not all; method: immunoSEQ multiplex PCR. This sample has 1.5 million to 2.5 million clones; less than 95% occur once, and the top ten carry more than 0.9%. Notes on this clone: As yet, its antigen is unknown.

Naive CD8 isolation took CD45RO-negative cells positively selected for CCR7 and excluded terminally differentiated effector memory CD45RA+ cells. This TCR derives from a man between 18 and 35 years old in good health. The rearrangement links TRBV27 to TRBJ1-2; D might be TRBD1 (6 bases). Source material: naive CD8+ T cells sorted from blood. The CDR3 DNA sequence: TGTGCCAGCAGTTTATTGGCAGGGGAACAGTATGGCTACACCTTC. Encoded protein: CASSLLAGEQYGYTF.